The 22 T cell receptor beta chains below come from one sample, sequenced in a study of CDR3 diversity in severe acne. In TCRdb, the PCR reads were re-called with MiXCR into one record per CDR3 protein. The table includes roughly 93,000 distinct CDR3 sequences, under 55% detected once. Specimen: blood. The receptor set was obtained from a male donor with severe acne vulgaris.

V and J are TRBV9 and TRBJ2-1; 11 nucleotides match TRBD2. The CDR3 is 16 residues long. J gave up 10 bases and V 3 bases, and 12 bases lay outside the gene matches. Germline CDR1 SGDLS, CDR2 YYNGEE. For the CDR3, the DNA is TGTGCCAGCAGCGCAGCTCTTAGCGGGAGGGTTGAGGAGCAGTTCTTC. Protein: CASSAALSGRVEEQFF.

Points on this clonotype: The junction departs from germline at one end; a sequencing error may be responsible. V is TRBV25-1 and J is TRBJ1-2; no firm D call. Germline lookup yields CDR1 MGHDK and CDR2 SYGVNS. This CDR3 is 13 amino acids long. CDR3 in amino acids: CASSGPGGYGYTF. The CDR3 coding sequence is TGCGCCAGCAGTGGGCCGGGAGGCTATGGCTACACCTTC.

On this clonotype: A read error may produce the germline difference seen at one junction end. The chain combines TRBV7-8 with TRBJ2-7; 8 nucleotides agree with TRBD2. Per the germline V gene, CDR1 is SGHVS and CDR2 is FQNEAQ. This CDR3 has 15 amino acids. Here the CDR3 reads CASSVSGGGSFEQYF. CDR3 DNA sequence: TGCGCCAGCAGCGTCAGCGGGGGAGGTTCCTTCGAGCAGTACTTC.

The chain joins TRBV7-9 to TRBJ2-1, with D possibly being TRBD2 (5 bases). Germline CDR1 SEHNR, CDR2 FQNEAQ (reference sequence). The CDR3 covers 13 residues. V was pared by 4 bases and J by 8 bases, with 12 bases between. CDR3 bases: TGTGCCAGCAGCTCGCGAGCGGAGGATGAGCAGTTCTTC. This codes for CASSSRAEDEQFF.

In this sample, this clonotype turned up many times. The chain has TRBV6-6 and TRBJ2-3; D is unresolved. The CDR3 is 13 amino acids. Trimming shortened V by 5 bases and J by 2 bases, and 8 bases separated the two germline ends. Germline V CDR1 and CDR2: MNHNY, SVGAGI (reference sequence). CDR3 sequence: CASSRQDTDTQYF. CDR3 nucleotide sequence: TGTGCCAGCAGTCGCCAGGACACAGATACGCAGTATTTT.

This chain connects TRBV28 to TRBJ2-7; TRBD2 is a possible D gene (6 bases). V lost 6 bases and J lost 5, with 20 bases in between. Germline assignment: CDR1 MDHEN and CDR2 SYDVKM. The CDR3 has 15 residues. The CDR3 sequence is CASSHSPGSFHEQYF. DNA for the CDR3: TGTGCCAGCAGCCACTCTCCCGGGAGTTTCCACGAGCAGTACTTC.

The chain combines TRBV7-2 with TRBJ1-5, with no clear D. CDR1 and CDR2 from the germline V gene are SGHTA and FQGNSA. Trimming shortened V by 1 base and J by 6 bases, and 7 bases separated the two germline ends. The CDR3 consists of 13 residues. This CDR3 reads CASSLDKSQPQHF. CDR3 DNA sequence: TGTGCCAGCAGCTTAGACAAATCTCAGCCCCAGCATTTT.

This chain links TRBV24-1 with TRBJ2-7, with a weak D call TRBD2 (5 bases). CDR3 length: 13 amino acids. In germline, CDR1 is KGHDR, CDR2 SFDVKD. V was shortened by 0 bases and J by 5 bases, with 7 bases between the two germline ends. This chain's CDR3 is CATSDLPGNEQYF. The CDR3, as DNA: TGTGCCACCAGTGATTTGCCGGGGAACGAGCAGTACTTC.

This clonotype was picked up a small number of times. The chain employs TRBV2 and TRBJ2-3, with D tentatively TRBD2 (6 bases). The germline V gene has CDR1 SNHLY and CDR2 FYNNEI. The CDR3 spans 15 residues. V lost 0 bases, J lost 0 bases, and 7 bases lay in between. The CDR3 reads CASSEAAGSTDTQYF. The CDR3 bases are TGTGCCAGCAGTGAAGCCGCGGGGAGCACAGATACGCAGTATTTT.

This clonotype was counted at least ten times. The genes are TRBV7-2 and TRBJ2-5; 11 bases fit TRBD2. Looked up from germline, CDR1 is SGHTA and CDR2 is FQGNSA. V trimming: 4 bases; J trimming: 4 bases; junction bases outside the gene matches: 8. The CDR3 sequence is 16 residues long. The CDR3 nucleotides are TGTGCCAGCAGCTCGGGGAGACTAGCGGGACTAGAGACCCAGTACTTC. It translates to CASSSGRLAGLETQYF.

This clonotype was observed at least ten times. The genes are TRBV20-1 and TRBJ2-3, with D unclear. CDR1 is DFQATT, CDR2 SNEGSKA, per germline (reference sequence). V lost 3 bases and J 0 bases, leaving 7 bases between the germline ends. The CDR3 totals 13 residues. The CDR3 coding sequence is TGCAGTGCTAGGGGGAAAAGCACAGATACGCAGTATTTT. It encodes CSARGKSTDTQYF.

The chain links TRBV10-2 to TRBJ2-7; TRBD2 agrees at 10 bases. The CDR3 loop spans 17 amino acids. With V trimmed by 2 bases and J by 3 bases, 10 bases remained unmatched. Germline V gene data show CDR1 as WSHSY and CDR2 as SAAADI. The CDR3 loop is CASSEVPSGRDLYEQYF. For the CDR3, the DNA is TGCGCCAGCAGTGAGGTCCCTAGCGGGAGAGATCTCTACGAGCAGTACTTC.

This clonotype was detected a few times. The chain recombines TRBV6-2 or TRBV6-3 with TRBJ2-7; the match to TRBD1 covers 7 bases. CDR3 length: 14 amino acids. Germline-derived CDR1 and CDR2 are MNHEY and SVGEGT. V was clipped by 2 bases and J by 5 bases; unmatched bases: 6. This chain's CDR3 is CASSYEEGGHEQYF. The CDR3 DNA reads as TGTGCCAGCAGTTACGAAGAAGGGGGCCACGAGCAGTACTTC.

The chain employs TRBV15 and TRBJ2-7; 12 nucleotides agree with TRBD1. This CDR3 has 18 amino acids. The junction had 11 bases not matched to a gene; V was cut back by 0 bases and J by 5 bases. The germline CDR1 and CDR2 sequences are LNHNV and YYDKDF (reference sequence). The CDR3 spells CATSRESPGQGALNEQYF. CDR3 nucleotide sequence: TGTGCCACCAGCAGAGAAAGTCCGGGACAGGGGGCGCTGAACGAGCAGTACTTC.

This clonotype was counted at least ten times. This sequence joins TRBV6-6 and TRBJ1-1; no clear D. This CDR3 contains 13 residues. The germline V and J ends were trimmed by 7 bases and 1 base, with 10 bases remaining between them. In germline, CDR1 is MNHNY, CDR2 SVGAGI (reference sequence). The CDR3 DNA reads as TGTGCCAGCATAGGCGGATGGAACACTGAAGCTTTCTTT. Protein: CASIGGWNTEAFF.

This clonotype appeared many times. The genes are TRBV27 and TRBJ2-7; D might be TRBD2 (6 bases). Germline-derived CDR1 and CDR2 are MNHEY and SMNVEV (reference sequence). V dropped 11 bases and J dropped 6 bases, with 20 bases sitting between them. The CDR3 is made up of 13 amino acids. The CDR3 bases are TGTGCCCCAAACGGGGCGGGACTCGCCGAGCAGTACTTC. Translation: CAPNGAGLAEQYF.

The chain joins TRBV29-1 to TRBJ1-2, with D possibly matching TRBD1 (6 bases). The CDR3 length is 12 residues. Per germline, CDR1 SQVTM and CDR2 ANQGSEA. V gave up 5 bases and J gave up 4 bases, with 11 bases separating them. The CDR3 sequence is CSVSTGPYGYTF. DNA for the CDR3: TGCAGCGTTAGCACAGGGCCCTATGGCTACACCTTC.

The chain combines TRBV29-1 with TRBJ1-4; D gene unclear. CDR3 size: 14 residues. Germline V CDR1 and CDR2: SQVTM, ANQGSEA. Deletions cut 5 bases from V and 6 bases from J, with 16 bases between. Here the CDR3 DNA reads TGCAGCGTTAAGGGCCACGGCAACTATGAAAAACTGTTTTTT. Protein: CSVKGHGNYEKLFF.

This chain uses TRBV6-5 with TRBJ1-2; D uncertain. CDR3 length equals 13 residues. CDR1 is MNHEY, CDR2 SVGAGI, per germline. Trimming took 5 bases from V and 5 from J, leaving 12 bases between them. Here the CDR3 reads CASSPLAEYGYTF. The CDR3 DNA reads TGTGCCAGCAGTCCTTTGGCTGAATATGGCTACACCTTC.

This clonotype was picked up many times. The V gene is TRBV30, the J gene TRBJ2-3; 7 nucleotides match TRBD2. In germline, CDR1 is GTSNPN, CDR2 SVGIG (reference sequence). The ends lost 7 bases at V and 1 base at J; junction bases unmatched: 8. The CDR3 spans 14 residues. This CDR3 reads CASSAAGRTDTQYF. CDR3 coding DNA: TGTGCCTCCTCCGCAGCGGGACGCACAGATACGCAGTATTTT.

This clonotype was counted many times. The chain combines TRBV2 with TRBJ2-7, with 7 nucleotides matching TRBD2. CDR3 length equals 12 residues. V gave up 7 bases and J gave up 6 bases; unmatched junction bases: 6. Germline CDR1 reads SNHLY; CDR2 reads FYNNEI. The CDR3 is CASTQAGLEQYF. The CDR3 DNA reads TGTGCCAGCACCCAAGCGGGGCTCGAGCAGTACTTC.

The genes are TRBV20-1 and TRBJ2-1, with 11 bases identical to TRBD2. Germline loops: CDR1 DFQATT, CDR2 SNEGSKA (reference sequence). The CDR3 extends over 15 amino acids. J lost 3 bases, V lost 8 bases, and 9 bases had no gene match. The CDR3 reads CSSGTSGESYNEQFF. CDR3 sequence (DNA): TGCAGTTCCGGGACTAGCGGAGAGAGCTACAATGAGCAGTTCTTC.